Below are 27 T cell receptor beta chains sequenced from a single sample in a study of T cell responses to AZD1222 COVID-19 vaccine. Measured with immunoSEQ multiplex PCR; TCRdb has only the in-frame clones, and not every one. The sample contains 98,000 or so clones, about nine tenths of which appear only once. This specimen consisted of peripheral blood, obtained 28 days after the second AZD1222 dose. Receptors originate from an adult who received the AZD1222 COVID-19 vaccine.

This clone was recorded only once. V usage is TRBV18 and J usage is TRBJ1-1, with a tentative D call TRBD1 (5 bases). The ends were cut back, 3 bases at V and 2 bases at J, with 13 bases in the middle. This CDR3 has 15 residues. The germline V gene encodes CDR1 KGHSH and CDR2 LQKENI. The CDR3 coding sequence is TGTGCCAGCTCACCTTTCGGGGGGGGAAACACTGAAGCTTTCTTT. Residues: CASSPFGGGNTEAFF.

The chain employs TRBV9 and TRBJ1-6, with TRBD1 matching over 7 bases. Germline V gene lookup returns CDR1 SGDLS and CDR2 YYNGEE. Germline trimming cut 3 bases from V and 6 bases from J; bases unmatched to any gene: 6. The CDR3 length is 15 residues. CDR3 coding DNA: TGTGCCAGCAGCGGACAGGGTCCGATTAATTCACCCCTCCACTTT. It yields the protein CASSGQGPINSPLHF.

The chain employs TRBV6-5 and TRBJ1-2; D ambiguous. V was trimmed by 6 bases and J by 4 bases, leaving 6 bases between them. The CDR3 loop spans 11 amino acids. Looked up from germline, CDR1 is MNHEY and CDR2 is SVGAGI. As DNA, the CDR3 is TGTGCCAGCAGGTCAGTCTATGGCTACACCTTC. Its translation is CASRSVYGYTF.

The CDR3 region has the DNA TGTGCCAGCAGCTCCGCCGCGGGGGGGCTCACTGAAGCTTTCTTT. It is translated as CASSSAAGGLTEAFF. The V and J genes are TRBV13 and TRBJ1-1; tentative D call: TRBD1 (6 bases). Germline CDR1 and CDR2: PRHDT and FYEKMQ (reference sequence). Trimming stripped 4 bases from V and 4 bases from J, with 16 bases between. The CDR3 extends over 15 amino acids.

The chain recombines TRBV20-1 with TRBJ2-1, with D unresolved. Germline values: CDR1 DFQATT, CDR2 SNEGSKA (reference sequence). V was shortened by 7 bases and J by 5 bases, with 9 bases between the two germline ends. The CDR3 is 11 residues long. DNA for the CDR3: TGCAGTGTACTCCGGAACAATGAGCAGTTCTTC. Translation gives CSVLRNNEQFF.

The V call is TRBV12-3 or TRBV12-4, the J call TRBJ2-7; 9 bases map to TRBD1. The CDR3 consists of 13 residues. The V gene end was trimmed by 6 bases and the J gene end by 2 bases; junction bases not matched to a gene: 2. CDR3 DNA sequence: TGTGCCAGCAGCCGGACAGGGGCCTACGAGCAGTACTTC. Translating gives CASSRTGAYEQYF.

V is TRBV6-6 and J is TRBJ1-2; tentative D call: TRBD1 (5 bases). V lost 6 bases and J lost 0, with 11 bases in between. Germline loops: CDR1 MNHNY, CDR2 SVGAGI (reference sequence). There are 14 residues in the CDR3. CDR3 protein: CASRKTVANYGYTF. CDR3 DNA: TGTGCCAGCAGGAAGACAGTCGCTAACTATGGCTACACCTTC.

The chain carries TRBV30 and TRBJ1-6; D might be TRBD1 (5 bases). The V and J ends lost 0 bases and 7 bases respectively, with 13 bases between them. Germline loops: CDR1 GTSNPN, CDR2 SVGIG (reference sequence). The CDR3 has 15 residues. CDR3 bases: TGTGCCTGGAGTGTTGGGGCAGGAGAGAATTCACCCCTCCACTTT. Translation gives CAWSVGAGENSPLHF. Based on the CDR3 plus reference TRBV30 and TRBJ1-6, the full variable domain is SQTIHQWPATLVQPVGSPLSLECTVEGTSNPNLYWYRQAAGRGLQLLFYSVGIGQISSEVPQNLSASRPQDRQFILSSKKLLLSDSGFYLCAWSVGAGENSPLHFGNGTRLTVT.

The genes are TRBV9 and TRBJ1-1, with a tentative D call TRBD1 (6 bases). There are 15 residues in the CDR3. Trimming removed 0 bases at V and 5 bases at J, with 14 bases between. The germline gives CDR1 SGDLS, CDR2 YYNGEE. The CDR3 region has the DNA TGTGCCAGCAGCGTAGTTGCCCAGGGGTTTACTGAAGCTTTCTTT. Its protein product is CASSVVAQGFTEAFF.

The chain joins TRBV6-5 to TRBJ1-1; TRBD1 matches at 7 bases. Germline V gene data show CDR1 as MNHEY and CDR2 as SVGAGI. V shed 4 bases and J 7 bases; nucleotides not matched to a gene: 6. This CDR3 contains 13 residues. CDR3 nucleotides: TGTGCCAGCAGTTCCCAGGGGGTGGGTGAAGCTTTCTTT. Translated: CASSSQGVGEAFF.

This clone was observed a few times. This chain uses TRBV29-1 with TRBJ1-3, with D hard to call. V lost 6 bases to trimming and J lost 4 bases, with 16 bases between them. CDR3 size: 14 residues. Germline CDR1 and CDR2: SQVTM and ANQGSEA. The CDR3 reads CSVRWSELGNTIYF. In DNA form, the CDR3 reads TGCAGCGTCCGGTGGTCGGAATTAGGAAACACCATATATTTT.

The genes are TRBV30 and TRBJ1-1; D not certain. The germline gives CDR1 GTSNPN, CDR2 SVGIG (reference sequence). This CDR3 spans 13 amino acids. Trimming pared 8 bases from V and 1 base from J, leaving 14 bases between. The CDR3 DNA reads TGTGCCGGTTCCACCCCAGGGAACACTGAAGCTTTCTTT. Amino acids: CAGSTPGNTEAFF. The whole variable domain, remainder taken from reference TRBV30 and TRBJ1-1, is SQTIHQWPATLVQPVGSPLSLECTVEGTSNPNLYWYRQAAGRGLQLLFYSVGIGQISSEVPQNLSASRPQDRQFILSSKKLLLSDSGFYLCAGSTPGNTEAFFGQGTRLTVV.

The chain carries TRBV28 and TRBJ2-7; TRBD1 matches 7 bases. The V segment lost 2 bases and the J segment 5 bases; nucleotides outside the gene matches: 15. In germline, CDR1 is MDHEN, CDR2 SYDVKM. This CDR3 contains 17 residues. This CDR3 is CASSLILGQEWSNEQYF. CDR3 sequence (DNA): TGTGCCAGCAGTTTAATCCTCGGACAGGAATGGAGTAACGAGCAGTACTTC. The full variable domain, with the rest looked up from reference TRBV28 and TRBJ2-7, is DVKVTQSSRYLVKRTGEKVFLECVQDMDHENMFWYRQDPGLGLRLIYFSYDVKMKEKGDIPEGYSVSREKKERFSLILESASTNQTSMYLCASSLILGQEWSNEQYFGPGTRLTVT.

This chain uses TRBV2 with TRBJ1-4, with 7 bases lining up with TRBD1. Germline values: CDR1 SNHLY, CDR2 FYNNEI. The CDR3 is made up of 14 amino acids. J gave up 1 base and V 4 bases, and 0 bases lay outside the gene matches. For the CDR3, the DNA is TGTGCCAGCAGTGGACAGGGAACTAATGAAAAACTGTTTTTT. Translated, it gives CASSGQGTNEKLFF.

This clone has a handful of counts. In DNA, the CDR3 is TGTGCCAGCACCGAGATGGGGGGTATTGGCTACACCTTC. Its protein product is CASTEMGGIGYTF. The chain employs TRBV28 and TRBJ1-2; TRBD1 might be the D (5 bases). Between the trimmed V and J ends, which lost 7 bases and 7 bases, there was a span of 16 bases. The germline V gene has CDR1 MDHEN and CDR2 SYDVKM. The CDR3 runs to 13 residues.

This clone showed up just once. V and J are TRBV28 and TRBJ1-2, with D maybe TRBD1 (6 bases). The CDR3 has 11 amino acids. Trimming took 6 bases from V and 6 from J, leaving 8 bases between them. Germline loops: CDR1 MDHEN, CDR2 SYDVKM. The CDR3 sequence is CASRRQDGYTF. DNA of the CDR3: TGTGCCAGCAGGAGACAGGATGGCTACACCTTC.

This chain joins TRBV7-6 and TRBJ2-7; the match to TRBD2 covers 12 bases. Germline assignment: CDR1 SGHVS and CDR2 FNYEAQ. The V gene end was trimmed by 4 bases and the J gene end by 2 bases; junction bases not matched to a gene: 6. The CDR3 consists of 16 residues. CDR3 sequence reads: CASSSRTSGKAYEQYF. The CDR3 DNA is TGTGCCAGCAGCTCTAGGACTAGCGGGAAAGCCTACGAGCAGTACTTC.

About this clone: This specimen includes other DNA sequences encoding the same CDR3. The gene calls are TRBV11-3 and TRBJ2-3; unclear D gene. The V gene lost 3 bases and the J gene lost 6 bases, with 4 bases spanning the gap. CDR3 size: 11 residues. Germline loops: CDR1 SGHNT, CDR2 YENEEA. The CDR3 here is CASSLGDTQYF. The CDR3 DNA is TGTGCCAGCAGCTTGGGTGATACGCAGTATTTT. The full variable domain, in which reference TRBV11-3 and TRBJ2-3 provide the parts outside the CDR3, is EAGVVQSPRYKIIEKKQPVAFWCNPISGHNTLYWYLQNLGQGPELLIRYENEEAVDDSQLPKDRFSAERLKGVDSTLKIQPAELGDSAVYLCASSLGDTQYFGPGTRLTVL.

This chain uses TRBV9 with TRBJ1-6; a possible D gene is TRBD1 (5 bases). CDR1 is SGDLS and CDR2 is YYNGEE in the germline V gene. The CDR3 consists of 17 residues. V was clipped by 4 bases and J by 0 bases, with 14 bases between them. The CDR3 here is CASSTRDWGSYNSPLHF. Written as DNA, the CDR3 is TGTGCCAGCAGCACCCGGGACTGGGGCTCCTATAATTCACCCCTCCACTTT.

The CDR3 DNA sequence: TGTGCCAGCAGCGCCCCGGGACTTCGTCAATCCGGGGAGCTGTTTTTT. Protein sequence: CASSAPGLRQSGELFF. The chain carries TRBV7-2 and TRBJ2-2, with TRBD2 as a possible D gene (6 bases). CDR1 is SGHTA and CDR2 is FQGNSA in the germline V gene. The V end was cut by 5 bases, the J end by 6 bases, with 19 bases between. The CDR3 is made up of 16 amino acids.

The sample holds one count of this clone. The chain employs TRBV28 and TRBJ2-5, with TRBD2 as a possible D gene (6 bases). V shed 1 base and J shed 5 bases, with 11 bases lying between them. The germline gives CDR1 MDHEN, CDR2 SYDVKM. The length of the CDR3 is 14 residues. The CDR3 DNA follows: TGTGCCAGCAGTTTATCAGGACTAAGGGAGACCCAGTACTTC. Amino acids: CASSLSGLRETQYF.

This clone was seen more than once but under ten times. The rearrangement uses TRBV12-3 or TRBV12-4 and TRBJ1-4; D gene uncertain. V was pared by 7 bases and J by 5 bases, with 8 bases between. The CDR3 covers 12 residues. For the CDR3, the DNA is TGTGCCAGCAACAAGCCGAATGAAAAACTGTTTTTT. It yields the protein CASNKPNEKLFF.

The V gene is TRBV14, the J gene TRBJ1-5, with a weak D call TRBD1 (6 bases). Trimming took 0 bases from V and 6 from J, leaving 18 bases between them. This CDR3 is 17 amino acids long. Germline lookup yields CDR1 SGHDN and CDR2 FVKESK. CDR3 bases: TGTGCCAGCAGCCAAGATGATATCGGGGGCGCGTTTCAGCCCCAGCATTTT. It translates to CASSQDDIGGAFQPQHF.

V and J are TRBV7-2 and TRBJ2-3, with TRBD2 identical over 9 bases. This CDR3 comprises 16 residues. In germline, CDR1 is SGHTA, CDR2 FQGNSA. The J segment lost 3 bases and the V segment lost 3 bases, leaving 7 bases of the junction unmatched. The CDR3 DNA reads TGTGCCAGCAGCTTTATAGCGGGAGTGGGGACAGATACGCAGTATTTT. Translated: CASSFIAGVGTDTQYF. The complete variable domain, with remaining parts taken from reference TRBV7-2 and TRBJ2-3, reads GAGVSQSPSNKVTEKGKDVELRCDPISGHTALYWYRQSLGQGLEFLIYFQGNSAPDKSGLPSDRFSAERTGGSVSTLTIQRTQQEDSAVYLCASSFIAGVGTDTQYFGPGTRLTVL.

This chain joins TRBV5-1 and TRBJ1-1; D unresolved. This CDR3 spans 14 amino acids. V was cut by 0 bases and J by 1 base, with 7 bases left in between. Germline loops: CDR1 SGHRS, CDR2 YFSETQ. DNA for the CDR3: TGCGCCAGCAGCTTGGGGCCGGGGAACACTGAAGCTTTCTTT. This encodes CASSLGPGNTEAFF. Filled out from reference TRBV5-1 and TRBJ1-1, the complete variable domain reads KAGVTQTPRYLIKTRGQQVTLSCSPISGHRSVSWYQQTPGQGLQFLFEYFSETQRNKGNFPGRFSGRQFSNSRSEMNVSTLELGDSALYLCASSLGPGNTEAFFGQGTRLTVV.

The gene calls are TRBV29-1 and TRBJ1-2; 12 bases are shared with TRBD1. The germline V gene encodes CDR1 SQVTM and CDR2 ANQGSEA. V was pared by 7 bases and J by 8 bases, with 11 bases of the junction left unmatched. This CDR3 has 14 residues. The CDR3 sequence is CSANPGQGAGGYTF. The CDR3 DNA is TGCAGCGCGAATCCGGGACAGGGGGCCGGCGGCTACACCTTC.

The rearrangement joins TRBV11-2 to TRBJ1-6; D might be TRBD1 (5 bases). V gave up 5 bases and J gave up 7 bases, with 6 bases separating them. Germline assignment: CDR1 SGHAT and CDR2 FQNNGV. The CDR3 has 12 amino acids. The CDR3: CASSAGNSPLHF. DNA of the CDR3: TGTGCCAGCAGCGCAGGGAATTCACCCCTCCACTTT.